This is a list of T cell receptor beta chains from one sample in a study of breast tumors, draining lymph nodes, adjacent tissues. MiXCR, run by TCRdb on the multiplex PCR reads, gives a single entry per CDR3 protein. The sample gives about 170,000 distinct CDR3 sequences, 33% of which show up once; 3.8% is in the top ten. The material sequenced was axillary lymph node tissue. Receptor source: a female donor with breast cancer. Some clones in this sample may be carry-over from other donors' samples. Both conserved end residues are part of each CDR3. The D gene is left open where the match is weak. Rows give clone size only sometimes, using once, few, many, or a class for an expanded clone.

>TRBD1|few|TRBJ2-5|TRBV5-1
CASSILQGTQETQYF
TGCGCCAGCAGCATACTACAGGGGACCCAAGAGACCCAGTACTTC
>-|-|TRBJ1-1|TRBV5-1
CASSLLSGLGNTEAFF
TGCGCCAGCAGCTTGCTGTCGGGGCTGGGGAACACTGAAGCTTTCTTT
>-|-|TRBJ1-1|TRBV6-1
CASSEWGLRPEAFF
TGTGCCAGCAGTGAATGGGGGCTAAGGCCTGAAGCTTTCTTT
>-|many|TRBJ2-5|TRBV20-1
CSAAGTDQETQYF
TGCAGTGCCGCCGGGACGGACCAAGAGACCCAGTACTTC
>TRBD2|-|TRBJ2-1|TRBV19
CASNISGSGGAVNEQSF
TGTGCCAGTAATATTAGCGGTAGCGGGGGGGCGGTCAATGAGCAGTCCTTC
>TRBD1|many|TRBJ2-3|TRBV30
CALQGDTDTQYF
TGTGCCTTACAGGGGGACACAGATACGCAGTATTTT
>-|many|TRBJ1-5|TRBV2
CASNQQGISNQPQHF
TGTGCCAGCAATCAACAGGGTATAAGCAATCAGCCCCAGCATTTT
>-|many|TRBJ1-4|TRBV5-1
CASSYTGAATNEKLFF
TGCGCCAGCAGCTACACCGGGGCCGCAACTAATGAAAAACTGTTTTTT
>-|-|TRBJ1-1|TRBV15
CATSRRPDTEAFF
TGTGCCACCAGCAGACGGCCAGACACTGAAGCTTTCTTT
>-|-|TRBJ2-5|TRBV12-3/TRBV12-4
CASSLETSQETQYF
TGTGCCAGCAGTTTGGAGACTAGCCAAGAGACCCAGTACTTC
>TRBD2|many|TRBJ2-7|TRBV7-8
CASSWRLATIYEQYF
TGTGCCAGCAGCTGGAGACTAGCGACCATCTACGAGCAGTACTTC
>TRBD1|-|TRBJ1-5|TRBV7-9
CASSTKQGAYQPQHF
TGTGCCAGCAGTACCAAACAGGGGGCTTACCAGCCCCAGCATTTT
>-|many|TRBJ1-6|TRBV18
CASSPTGNSPLHF
TGTGCCAGCTCACCCACAGGGAATTCACCCCTCCACTTT
>-|many|TRBJ1-4|TRBV5-1
CASSSRVIGEKLFF
TGCGCCAGCAGCAGCAGGGTTATCGGTGAAAAACTGTTTTTT
>TRBD1|-|TRBJ2-6|TRBV19
CASTAAGTGGPGANVLTF
TGTGCCAGTACTGCCGCCGGGACAGGGGGCCCTGGGGCCAACGTCCTGACTTTC
>-|many|TRBJ2-2|TRBV5-1
CASSFNPRAANTGELFF
TGCGCCAGCAGCTTTAACCCCAGGGCAGCGAACACCGGGGAGCTGTTTTTT
>-|-|TRBJ2-1|TRBV6-6
CASRPGYEQFF
TGTGCCAGCAGACCAGGGTATGAGCAGTTCTTC
>TRBD1|-|TRBJ1-5|TRBV20-1
CSAFGAGGTGLGGQPQHF
TGCAGTGCTTTTGGGGCAGGGGGGACCGGACTGGGAGGTCAGCCCCAGCATTTT
>TRBD1|-|TRBJ1-5|TRBV6-6
CASSHTYRGTQPQHF
TGTGCCAGCAGTCACACCTACAGGGGAACGCAGCCCCAGCATTTT
>TRBD2|many|TRBJ2-1|TRBV20-1
CSARVVAGGINNEQFF
TGCAGTGCTAGAGTAGTAGCGGGGGGGATAAACAATGAGCAGTTCTTC
>-|many|TRBJ2-1|TRBV13
CASRGLTSYNEQFF
TGTGCCAGCAGGGGATTAACCTCCTACAATGAGCAGTTCTTC
>TRBD2|-|TRBJ2-5|TRBV27
CASSWSVGGTGETEYF
TGTGCCAGCAGCTGGAGCGTGGGGGGGACGGGAGAGACCGAGTACTTC
>TRBD1|many|TRBJ2-7|TRBV6-1
CASSVDRGGYEQYF
TGTGCCAGCAGTGTAGACAGGGGTGGGTACGAGCAGTACTTC
>TRBD2|many|TRBJ2-7|TRBV2
CASSDRWLAGSGEQYF
TGTGCCAGCAGTGATCGTTGGTTAGCGGGAAGTGGCGAGCAGTACTTC
>TRBD1|-|TRBJ1-1|TRBV14
CASSQTTGGFGTEAFF
TGTGCCAGCAGCCAAACGACAGGGGGCTTTGGCACTGAAGCTTTCTTT
>TRBD1|many|TRBJ1-2|TRBV9
CASSPYTGTGGGGYTF
TGTGCCAGCAGCCCGTATACCGGGACAGGGGGCGGTGGCTACACCTTC
>-|-|TRBJ2-3|TRBV20-1
CSALTGRAPDTQYF
TGCAGCGCCCTAACAGGGCGGGCTCCAGATACGCAGTATTTT
>-|-|TRBJ1-1|TRBV11-2
CASSLVAVGEAFF
TGTGCCAGCAGCTTAGTCGCGGTAGGAGAAGCTTTCTTT
>-|-|TRBJ2-2|TRBV5-4
CASSLDLAGSNTGELFF
TGTGCCAGCAGCTTGGATTTGGCGGGGTCGAACACCGGGGAGCTGTTTTTT
>-|many|TRBJ2-7|TRBV27
CASSLGLGTYEQYF
TGTGCCAGCAGTTTAGGTTTGGGTACCTACGAGCAGTACTTC
>-|-|TRBJ2-5|TRBV3-1
CASSQDSSPPETQYF
TGTGCCAGCAGCCAAGATTCGTCGCCACCGGAGACCCAGTACTTC
>TRBD2|many|TRBJ2-3|TRBV7-9
CASNPSGPTDTQYF
TGTGCCAGCAACCCTAGCGGGCCCACAGATACGCAGTATTTT
>TRBD2|-|TRBJ2-7|TRBV7-9
CASSPAGTSGFSYEQYF
TGTGCCAGCAGCCCGGCCGGGACTAGCGGGTTCTCCTACGAGCAGTACTTC
>-|many|TRBJ2-3|TRBV30
CAWTLVTDTQYF
TGTGCCTGGACCCTTGTCACAGATACGCAGTATTTT
>-|-|TRBJ1-2|TRBV6-6
CASSSQRQRNYGYTF
TGTGCCAGCAGTTCCCAGAGACAGAGAAACTATGGCTACACCTTC
>TRBD2|many|TRBJ2-5|TRBV5-4
CASSFGLAGVETQYF
TGTGCCAGCAGCTTTGGTCTAGCGGGAGTTGAGACCCAGTACTTC
>-|-|TRBJ1-6|TRBV11-1
CASSPIRSSPLHF
TGTGCGAGCAGCCCGATCCGTAGTTCACCCCTCCACTTT
>-|many|TRBJ1-3|TRBV29-1
CSVEVGPSGNTIYF
TGCAGCGTTGAAGTCGGGCCCTCTGGAAACACCATATATTTT
>-|-|TRBJ2-6|TRBV19
CASSAIYSSGANVLTF
TGTGCCAGTAGCGCAATATACTCCTCTGGGGCCAACGTCCTGACTTTC
>TRBD2|many|TRBJ2-3|TRBV4-2
CASSQGLGLAGGRTDTQYF
TGTGCCAGCAGCCAGGGCCTAGGACTAGCGGGGGGAAGGACAGATACGCAGTATTTT
>TRBD1|-|TRBJ1-2|TRBV6-5
CASSYSIGTGYGYTF
TGTGCCAGCAGTTACTCCATAGGGACAGGGTATGGCTACACCTTC
>TRBD1|few|TRBJ2-7|TRBV27
CASSPLGQGRTFSYEQYF
TGTGCCAGCAGCCCTTTGGGACAGGGTAGGACCTTCTCCTACGAGCAGTACTTC
>-|-|TRBJ2-3|TRBV20-1
CSARDPRPGSNNEQYF
TGCAGTGCTAGAGATCCCAGGCCTGGGTCCAACAATGAGCAGTATTTT
>-|many|TRBJ1-5|TRBV15
CATSVGVQPQHF
TGTGCCACCAGCGTGGGAGTTCAGCCCCAGCATTTT
>-|many|TRBJ2-1|TRBV10-1
CASSETGTEQFF
TGCGCCAGCAGTGAGACGGGGACTGAGCAGTTCTTC